The entry below gives a single T cell receptor beta chain sequence along with its context. As yet, its antigen is unknown. This record belongs to a study of shared clonotypes between healthy human individuals. This table comes from immunoSEQ multiplex PCR, and its TCRdb copy is limited to in-frame clones, with some not included. This table has about 2.3 million clones, approximately 93% appearing once. The CDR3 runs to 15 residues. The V gene end was trimmed by 4 bases and the J gene end by 5 bases; junction bases not matched to a gene: 7. The germline gives CDR1 SGHTA, CDR2 FQGTGA. Study observations and caveats: Shared clonotypes: about 4.6% naive CD4, 3.5% to 4% naive CD8, 2.3% memory CD4, roughly 0.4% memory CD8.

This TCR came from a man aged 18 to 30 in good health. Some clones in this sample may be carry-over from other donors' samples. Sequenced material: naive CD4+ T cells from PBMCs. Stated subset: CD45RA+ positively selected. The chain links TRBV7-3 to TRBJ2-5; TRBD1 aligns across 10 bases. CDR3 protein: CASSSTTGGRETQYF. In DNA, the CDR3 is TGTGCCAGCAGCTCTACGACAGGGGGCAGGGAGACCCAGTACTTC.